Listed below are T cell receptor beta chains from one sample, sequenced in a study of blood T cell repertoires in COVID-19. Assay: immunoSEQ multiplex PCR; the TCRdb copy retains only in-frame clones and omits some. The sample has 200,000 to 300,000 clones, 83% seen once; the top ten hold less than 6.5%. Sequencing was performed on peripheral blood. The receptors originated from a human donor in a cohort sampled during active COVID-19. Each CDR3 is given with its conserved first and last residue. Each record gives: clone size, V gene, D gene, J gene, CDR3 DNA, CDR3 protein. A D gene is named only where the DNA matches it firmly. The listing skips clone size in some rows; elsewhere it reads once, few, many or a size class.

>.|TRBV5-5|TRBD1|TRBJ1-1
TGTGCCAGCAGCAAGACAGGGGGGCCAAGTGAAGCTTTCTTT
CASSKTGGPSEAFF
>.|TRBV4-2|TRBD2|TRBJ2-3
TGTGCCAGCAGCCAAGGCGGACTAGCGGGAGTTCAAGATACGCAGTATTTT
CASSQGGLAGVQDTQYF
>few|TRBV7-2|.|TRBJ1-5
TGTGCCAGCAGCTTAACAGGCAATCAGCCCCAGCATTTT
CASSLTGNQPQHF
>.|TRBV9|.|TRBJ2-7
TGTGCCGCTCCCCGGGGGATAAGGGCCTACGAGCAGTACTTC
CAAPRGIRAYEQYF
>.|TRBV19|.|TRBJ2-7
TGTGCCACGGGGGACTACGAGCAGTACTTC
CATGDYEQYF
>.|TRBV6-2/TRBV6-3|.|TRBJ2-3
TGTGCCAGCAGCCAAGTACCGCGGACGCAGTATTTT
CASSQVPRTQYF
>.|TRBV12-3/TRBV12-4|.|TRBJ1-5
TGTGCCAGCAGTTTTTTTAGACAGCCCCAGCATTTT
CASSFFRQPQHF
>once|TRBV9|.|TRBJ1-6
TGTGCCAGCAGCGAGGGCGGAAGGGGTGGCAATTCACCCCTCCACTTT
CASSEGGRGGNSPLHF
>.|TRBV28|.|TRBJ2-7
TGTGCCAGCAGGTTGACAGACTACGAGCAGTACTTC
CASRLTDYEQYF
>once|TRBV2|.|TRBJ1-1
TGTGCCAGCAGTCCTCGGGACGGGAGAACTGAAGCTTTCTTT
CASSPRDGRTEAFF
>.|TRBV5-8|.|TRBJ1-2
TGTGCCAGCAGCTTGGGGCAGATGGACTATGGCTACACCTTC
CASSLGQMDYGYTF
>.|TRBV11-2|TRBD1|TRBJ1-6
TGTGCCAGCAGGGCGCCGGGACAGGCTAATTCACCCCTCCACTTT
CASRAPGQANSPLHF
>once|TRBV27|.|TRBJ1-2
TGTGCCAGCAGCCTTCAGGGCAACTATGGCTACACCTTC
CASSLQGNYGYTF
>.|TRBV3-1/TRBV3-2|TRBD1|TRBJ2-2
TGTGCCAGCAGCCCCTGGACAGGGAGTAGTACCGGGGAGCTGTTTTTT
CASSPWTGSSTGELFF
>.|TRBV11-2|TRBD2|TRBJ2-4
TGTGCCAGCAGCCCCATCAGGGAGGGTTCAGCCAAAAACATTCAGTACTTC
CASSPIREGSAKNIQYF
>few|TRBV19|.|TRBJ1-5
TGTGCCAGTAGTACGGGTAAAATTAGCAATCAGCCCCAGCATTTT
CASSTGKISNQPQHF
>few|TRBV10-1|TRBD1|TRBJ1-1
TGCGCCAGCAGTCCACAGGGGGCGCGGAACACTGAAGCTTTCTTT
CASSPQGARNTEAFF
>few|TRBV5-6|.|TRBJ1-2
TGTGCCAGCAGCTTGCGCGGCGCCTCGAGAGGGATCCACCCTGGCTACACCTTC
CASSLRGASRGIHPGYTF
>.|TRBV14|TRBD1|TRBJ2-7
TGTGCCAGCAGCCAAGCCCGGACAGGGGGCTACGAGCAGTACTTC
CASSQARTGGYEQYF
>.|TRBV5-1|TRBD1|TRBJ2-5
TGCGCCAGCAGATTCAACCCCGGGACAGGGAAACAAGAGACCCAGTACTTC
CASRFNPGTGKQETQYF
>.|TRBV5-1|.|TRBJ2-3
TGCGCCAGCAGCTTGCGTCCTAGCGAAGATACGCAGTATTTT
CASSLRPSEDTQYF
>.|TRBV7-2|TRBD1|TRBJ1-5
TGTGCCAGCAGCTCAGAGACAGGGTCGGTGAGGGCCCAGCATTTT
CASSSETGSVRAQHF
>.|TRBV24-1|TRBD1|TRBJ1-5
TGTGCCACCCAAAATACAGGGGATCAGCCCCAGCATTTT
CATQNTGDQPQHF
>.|TRBV6-5|.|TRBJ2-7
TGTGCCAGCAGTCTCGGGGGACTCTCCTACGAGCAGTACTTC
CASSLGGLSYEQYF
>.|TRBV19|TRBD2|TRBJ2-7
TGTGCCAGTAGTGCCTCCGGGACTAGTCCCCACGAGCAGTACTTC
CASSASGTSPHEQYF
>.|TRBV27|TRBD1|TRBJ1-2
TGTGCCAGCAGCCCGGGACAGGGTTATGGCTACACCTTC
CASSPGQGYGYTF
>.|TRBV28|.|TRBJ1-5
TGTGCCAGCAGTTCAGACTCGGGAAGCAATCAGCCCCAGCATTTT
CASSSDSGSNQPQHF
>.|TRBV5-6|.|TRBJ2-1
TGTGCCAGCAGCTTTAGAGGGACCTACAATGAGCAGTTCTTC
CASSFRGTYNEQFF
>.|TRBV3-1/TRBV3-2|TRBD2|TRBJ2-5
TGTGCCAGCAGCCAAGATCTAGCGGGGGGGCGGGAGACCCAGTACTTC
CASSQDLAGGRETQYF
>.|TRBV19|.|TRBJ2-7
TGTGCCAGTAGTATGAGCGGGCTCTACGAGCAGTACTTC
CASSMSGLYEQYF
>medium-sized|TRBV4-1|TRBD1|TRBJ2-7
TGCGCCAGCAGCTTAAGCCTGAGGGGGACAGCCAGGTCCTACGAGCAGTACTTC
CASSLSLRGTARSYEQYF
>few|TRBV4-2|.|TRBJ1-2
TGTGCCAGCAGCCAAGATCAGGCAAGATCAGTATACACCTTC
CASSQDQARSVYTF
>.|TRBV11-2|.|TRBJ2-5
TGTGCCAGCAGCTTCAGAGAGACCCAGTACTTC
CASSFRETQYF
>few|TRBV4-1|.|TRBJ1-1
TGCGCCAGCAGCCAAGTGTACGGGGATGCTTTCTTT
CASSQVYGDAFF
>.|TRBV18|TRBD1|TRBJ1-4
TGTGCCAGCTCGCCGGGACAGGGTGGTGAAAAACTGTTTTTT
CASSPGQGGEKLFF
>.|TRBV14|TRBD1|TRBJ2-2
TGTGCCAGCAGTTACAGGGGGAACACCGGGGAGCTGTTTTTT
CASSYRGNTGELFF
>.|TRBV30|TRBD1|TRBJ1-2
TGTGCCTGGAGTGTTGCAGGGGGCAATGGCTACACCTTC
CAWSVAGGNGYTF
>many|TRBV5-5|.|TRBJ1-1
TGTGCCAGCAGCTTACAGGGAGATCGCACTGAAGCTTTCTTT
CASSLQGDRTEAFF
>.|TRBV28|.|TRBJ2-3
TGTGCCAGCAGTCCCCATGATAGAGATACGCAGTATTTT
CASSPHDRDTQYF
>.|TRBV2|TRBD1|TRBJ1-2
TGTGCCAGCAGGGACTTTAGGACAGGCAAGCAAGGCTACACCTTC
CASRDFRTGKQGYTF
>.|TRBV5-1|TRBD1|TRBJ2-5
TGCGCCAGCAGCTTACAGGGGGCACTTCTCGAACAGACCCAGTACTTC
CASSLQGALLEQTQYF
>.|TRBV29-1|.|TRBJ1-1
TGCAGCGTCAGCAGGTACTTAGACACTGAAGCTTTCTTT
CSVSRYLDTEAFF
>.|TRBV21-1|.|TRBJ2-7
TGTGCCAGCAGCAAAGCGACAGTCAAGTCCTACGAGCAGTACTTC
CASSKATVKSYEQYF
>.|TRBV2|TRBD1|TRBJ1-4
TGTGCCAGCAGTCGACAGGGAGCAACTAATGAAAAACTGTTTTTT
CASSRQGATNEKLFF
>.|TRBV6-1|.|TRBJ1-4
TGTGCCAGCAGTGAGATGGGAGCAACTAATGAAAAACTGTTTTTT
CASSEMGATNEKLFF
>.|TRBV28|TRBD2|TRBJ2-6
TGTGCCAGCGCGTCCGGGGGAGGGCCCAACTCTGGGGCCAACGTCCTGACTTTC
CASASGGGPNSGANVLTF
>.|TRBV5-1|TRBD1|TRBJ1-1
TGCGCCAGCAGCTTGGAAGACAGGGGGCGTCCTCTCACTGAAGCTTTCTTT
CASSLEDRGRPLTEAFF
>.|TRBV9|TRBD1|TRBJ1-1
TGTGCCAGCAGCGTAGGGGGGACAGTCGGCACTGAAGCTTTCTTT
CASSVGGTVGTEAFF
>.|TRBV5-6|TRBD1|TRBJ2-2
TGTGCCAGCAGCTTGTACAGGGGGCGCCCCGGGGAGCTGTTTTTT
CASSLYRGRPGELFF
>.|TRBV5-4|TRBD1|TRBJ1-2
TGTGCCAGCAGCTTAAGGGGCAGGGGGCGGTTGGGCTATGGCTACACCTTC
CASSLRGRGRLGYGYTF
>.|TRBV11-2|.|TRBJ1-1
TGTGCCAGCACTAACTACTTGGGGAACACTGAAGCTTTCTTT
CASTNYLGNTEAFF
>.|TRBV28|.|TRBJ1-5
TGTGCCAGCAGTTTGAGGCCACCCGGCAATCAGCCCCAGCATTTT
CASSLRPPGNQPQHF
>few|TRBV23-1|TRBD1|TRBJ1-2
TGCGCCAGCAGTCTGATAGTTGTGAACAGGGGGCTTCTCTCGGGTGGCTACACCTTC
CASSLIVVNRGLLSGGYTF
>many|TRBV18|.|TRBJ1-5
TGTGCCAGCTCTGGGAAGAGGGATGGCAATCAGCCCCAGCATTTT
CASSGKRDGNQPQHF
>few|TRBV3-1/TRBV3-2|.|TRBJ1-4
TGTGCCAGCAACCTGGCGGGCAGGAATGAAAAACTGTTTTTT
CASNLAGRNEKLFF
>.|TRBV11-2|.|TRBJ1-5
TGTGCCAGCAGCCGAGGGGGGGGCCAAAACAGCAATCAGCCCCAGCATTTT
CASSRGGGQNSNQPQHF
>many|TRBV11-2|.|TRBJ1-6
TGTGCCAGCAGCTTTAAAGGGGCCCCCTATAATTCACCCCTCCACTTT
CASSFKGAPYNSPLHF
>.|TRBV19|.|TRBJ1-6
TGTGCCAGTAGCGATAATCGGGGTTCCCTAGGGCGATCACCCCTCCACTTT
CASSDNRGSLGRSPLHF
>few|TRBV5-4|.|TRBJ2-4
TGTGCCAGCAGCTTGGAGCGATCCCCCGAGTACTTC
CASSLERSPEYF
>.|TRBV12-3/TRBV12-4|.|TRBJ1-2
TGTGCCAGCAGTTTTGCGGGGGCAGGCTACACCTTC
CASSFAGAGYTF